This is a list of T cell receptor beta chains from one sample in a study of blood T cell repertoires in COVID-19. Clones were sequenced by immunoSEQ multiplex PCR, and TCRdb holds only the in-frame ones, with some missing. The sample carries some 96,000 clones, 65% to 90% recorded once. Sequencing used peripheral blood. These receptors all stem from a man older than 75 with acute or convalescent COVID-19. The CDR3 runs from the conserved cysteine through the conserved F or W. The order of the fields is J gene, clone size, V gene, D gene, CDR3 DNA, CDR3 protein. The D gene is left open where the match is weak. Size tells how often a clone was seen (once, few, many) or the class of an expanded clone, and some rows leave it out.

J gene: TRBJ1-6; clone size: NA; V gene: TRBV27; D gene: TRBD1; CDR3 DNA: TGTGCCAGCAGTTCGGGACAGGGATCACCCCTCCACTTT; CDR3 protein: CASSSGQGSPLHF
J gene: TRBJ2-2; clone size: NA; V gene: TRBV11-3; D gene: TRBD2; CDR3 DNA: TGTGCCAGCAGCAAGGGACTAGCGGACGGAACCGGGGAGCTGTTTTTT; CDR3 protein: CASSKGLADGTGELFF
J gene: TRBJ1-5; clone size: NA; V gene: TRBV6-5; D gene: TRBD1; CDR3 DNA: TGTGCCAGCAGCTTAACAGGGGTAGAACAGCCCCAGCATTTT; CDR3 protein: CASSLTGVEQPQHF
J gene: TRBJ2-7; clone size: NA; V gene: TRBV28; D gene: NA; CDR3 DNA: TGTGCCAGCAGTTTATCGGGAACACTTTACGAGCAGTACTTC; CDR3 protein: CASSLSGTLYEQYF
J gene: TRBJ1-3; clone size: NA; V gene: TRBV28; D gene: NA; CDR3 DNA: TGTGCCAGCAGTGAGACAGGCTTCTCTGGAAACACCATATATTTT; CDR3 protein: CASSETGFSGNTIYF
J gene: TRBJ1-2; clone size: NA; V gene: TRBV27; D gene: TRBD1; CDR3 DNA: TGTGCCAGCAAAATCCCCGGGACAGGGAGCGGCTACACCTTC; CDR3 protein: CASKIPGTGSGYTF
J gene: TRBJ2-7; clone size: NA; V gene: TRBV27; D gene: TRBD2; CDR3 DNA: TGTGCCAGCAGGACGGGACTAGCGGCCTACGAGCAGTACTTC; CDR3 protein: CASRTGLAAYEQYF
J gene: TRBJ1-2; clone size: NA; V gene: TRBV9; D gene: NA; CDR3 DNA: TGTGCCAGCAGCGTAACAGGGCAGGGCTACACCTTC; CDR3 protein: CASSVTGQGYTF
J gene: TRBJ2-7; clone size: NA; V gene: TRBV19; D gene: NA; CDR3 DNA: TGTGCCAGTAGTACCACGGCGTTCCCAGGTGACGAGCAGTACTTC; CDR3 protein: CASSTTAFPGDEQYF
J gene: TRBJ2-7; clone size: once; V gene: TRBV9; D gene: TRBD2; CDR3 DNA: TGTGCCAGCAGCGTAGCCTCTGGGACTAGCGGGAGTCAGGACGAGCAGTACTTC; CDR3 protein: CASSVASGTSGSQDEQYF
J gene: TRBJ2-7; clone size: NA; V gene: TRBV5-1; D gene: TRBD1; CDR3 DNA: TGCGCCAGCAGACTGCCGGGACAGGGTAATGGCGAGCAGTACTTC; CDR3 protein: CASRLPGQGNGEQYF
J gene: TRBJ1-1; clone size: NA; V gene: TRBV27; D gene: NA; CDR3 DNA: TGTGCCAGCAGTTTGCCAAGCGGGGTTGAAGCTTTCTTT; CDR3 protein: CASSLPSGVEAFF
J gene: TRBJ2-7; clone size: once; V gene: TRBV27; D gene: NA; CDR3 DNA: TGTGCCAGCGGCCCAGACACCACCTACGAGCAGTACTTC; CDR3 protein: CASGPDTTYEQYF
J gene: TRBJ1-1; clone size: NA; V gene: TRBV29-1; D gene: TRBD1; CDR3 DNA: TGCAGCGTCGAGGGGGCGACCCCCACTGAAGCTTTCTTT; CDR3 protein: CSVEGATPTEAFF
J gene: TRBJ2-5; clone size: NA; V gene: TRBV2; D gene: NA; CDR3 DNA: TGTGCCAGCAGTGCAGGATTAGATGCGACCCAGTACTTC; CDR3 protein: CASSAGLDATQYF
J gene: TRBJ1-4; clone size: NA; V gene: TRBV7-9; D gene: NA; CDR3 DNA: TGTGCCAGCAGCCAGGGATTAGATGAAAAACTGTTTTTT; CDR3 protein: CASSQGLDEKLFF
J gene: TRBJ2-2; clone size: NA; V gene: TRBV19; D gene: NA; CDR3 DNA: TGTGCCAGTACCCCCCAAGAAGGTGCGGGCACCGGGGAGCTGTTTTTT; CDR3 protein: CASTPQEGAGTGELFF
J gene: TRBJ2-5; clone size: NA; V gene: TRBV18; D gene: NA; CDR3 DNA: TGTGCCAGCTCACAGCAGGGCCGGGAGACCCAGTACTTC; CDR3 protein: CASSQQGRETQYF
J gene: TRBJ2-7; clone size: NA; V gene: TRBV28; D gene: TRBD2; CDR3 DNA: TGTGCCAGCAGTTCAGGGACTAGCGGGAGGGTGGTACACTACGAGCAGTACTTC; CDR3 protein: CASSSGTSGRVVHYEQYF
J gene: TRBJ2-7; clone size: NA; V gene: TRBV30; D gene: TRBD2; CDR3 DNA: TGTGCCTGGAGAAGGCGGGGGGCAAACGAGCAGTACTTC; CDR3 protein: CAWRRRGANEQYF
J gene: TRBJ2-7; clone size: NA; V gene: TRBV7-9; D gene: NA; CDR3 DNA: TGTGCCAGCAGCTTATCGGCAGGCTCCTACGAGCAGTACTTC; CDR3 protein: CASSLSAGSYEQYF
J gene: TRBJ2-3; clone size: NA; V gene: TRBV5-6; D gene: TRBD2; CDR3 DNA: TGTGCCAGCAGCGAGGGGGGGACTAGCGGGAGTGTAGATACGCAGTATTTT; CDR3 protein: CASSEGGTSGSVDTQYF
J gene: TRBJ1-4; clone size: few; V gene: TRBV6-5; D gene: TRBD1; CDR3 DNA: TGTGCCAGCAGTCGGTACAGGGGCGGGAATGAAAAACTGTTTTTT; CDR3 protein: CASSRYRGGNEKLFF
J gene: TRBJ1-2; clone size: once; V gene: TRBV5-4; D gene: NA; CDR3 DNA: TGTGCCAGCAGCTTGGATCTTAACAGGAACTATGGCTACACCTTC; CDR3 protein: CASSLDLNRNYGYTF
J gene: TRBJ2-3; clone size: NA; V gene: TRBV7-9; D gene: NA; CDR3 DNA: TGTGCCAGCAGCTTAGGTCACAGTCCCACAGATACGCAGTATTTT; CDR3 protein: CASSLGHSPTDTQYF
J gene: TRBJ2-1; clone size: NA; V gene: TRBV3-1/TRBV3-2; D gene: TRBD2; CDR3 DNA: TGTGCCAGCAGCCAAGATCGTCCCTTACTAGCGGGAGTAAGGAATGAGCAGTTCTTC; CDR3 protein: CASSQDRPLLAGVRNEQFF
J gene: TRBJ1-4; clone size: NA; V gene: TRBV28; D gene: TRBD1; CDR3 DNA: TGTGCCAGCAGTAAGGGGGACAGGGGGCATGAGGAACTGTTTTTT; CDR3 protein: CASSKGDRGHEELFF
J gene: TRBJ1-2; clone size: NA; V gene: TRBV5-1; D gene: TRBD1; CDR3 DNA: TGCGCCAGCAGCTTGGGGGACAGGGACAGTGGCTACACCTTC; CDR3 protein: CASSLGDRDSGYTF
J gene: TRBJ1-5; clone size: NA; V gene: TRBV19; D gene: TRBD1; CDR3 DNA: TGTGCCAGCCAGACAGGGAAAAGCAATCAGCCCCAGCATTTT; CDR3 protein: CASQTGKSNQPQHF
J gene: TRBJ1-6; clone size: NA; V gene: TRBV25-1; D gene: TRBD1; CDR3 DNA: TGTGCCAGCAGGCCGGGACAGGGTAATTCACCCCTCCACTTT; CDR3 protein: CASRPGQGNSPLHF
J gene: TRBJ2-1; clone size: NA; V gene: TRBV21-1; D gene: NA; CDR3 DNA: TGTGCCAGCAGCAAGCAGGGACAGAAACCGTACAATGAGCAGTTCTTC; CDR3 protein: CASSKQGQKPYNEQFF
J gene: TRBJ1-4; clone size: NA; V gene: TRBV30; D gene: TRBD1; CDR3 DNA: TGTGCCTGGAGTGGGACAGGGGTTGAAAAACTGTTTTTT; CDR3 protein: CAWSGTGVEKLFF
J gene: TRBJ2-7; clone size: NA; V gene: TRBV27; D gene: TRBD2; CDR3 DNA: TGTGCCAGCAGCTACCTGGGGGGGACCACCTACGAGCAGTACTTC; CDR3 protein: CASSYLGGTTYEQYF
J gene: TRBJ2-1; clone size: few; V gene: TRBV3-1/TRBV3-2; D gene: NA; CDR3 DNA: TGTGCCAGCAGCCAAGATCCGGGGGATCCCTACAATGAGCAGTTCTTC; CDR3 protein: CASSQDPGDPYNEQFF
J gene: TRBJ2-3; clone size: NA; V gene: TRBV7-3; D gene: NA; CDR3 DNA: TGTGCCAGCAGCTTAACGCCGGGGAGCACAGATACGCAGTATTTT; CDR3 protein: CASSLTPGSTDTQYF
J gene: TRBJ1-5; clone size: NA; V gene: TRBV4-2; D gene: TRBD1; CDR3 DNA: TGTGCCAGCAGCCAACTAGTGGACAGGGGCGATCAGCCCCAGCATTTT; CDR3 protein: CASSQLVDRGDQPQHF
J gene: TRBJ1-2; clone size: NA; V gene: TRBV28; D gene: NA; CDR3 DNA: TGTGCCAGCAGTCCACCAACAGGGAAGAGCTATGGCTACACCTTC; CDR3 protein: CASSPPTGKSYGYTF
J gene: TRBJ2-5; clone size: NA; V gene: TRBV28; D gene: TRBD2; CDR3 DNA: TGTGCCAGCAGTTCACCGGGACTAGCGGGACAAGAGACCCAGTACTTC; CDR3 protein: CASSSPGLAGQETQYF
J gene: TRBJ2-1; clone size: NA; V gene: TRBV28; D gene: NA; CDR3 DNA: TGTGCCAGCAGTTTGGGTAGCAGCCGGAATGAGCAGTTCTTC; CDR3 protein: CASSLGSSRNEQFF
J gene: TRBJ2-1; clone size: NA; V gene: TRBV25-1; D gene: TRBD2; CDR3 DNA: TGTGCCAGCATGGACGGGAGGGAATCCTACAATGAGCAGTTCTTC; CDR3 protein: CASMDGRESYNEQFF
J gene: TRBJ2-7; clone size: few; V gene: TRBV7-8; D gene: NA; CDR3 DNA: TGTGCCAGCAGCTTAGCGGAGGGACGCTACGAGCAGTACTTC; CDR3 protein: CASSLAEGRYEQYF
J gene: TRBJ1-3; clone size: few; V gene: TRBV9; D gene: TRBD1; CDR3 DNA: TGTGCCAGCAGCGTAGCTCCGGACAGGGACGGAAACACCATATATTTT; CDR3 protein: CASSVAPDRDGNTIYF
J gene: TRBJ2-7; clone size: once; V gene: TRBV28; D gene: TRBD1; CDR3 DNA: TGTGCCAGCAGAGGGACAGGGTCCTACGAGCAGTACTTC; CDR3 protein: CASRGTGSYEQYF
J gene: TRBJ1-6; clone size: NA; V gene: TRBV6-5; D gene: NA; CDR3 DNA: TGTGCCAGCAGTACGCAGGGCCAACTGAATTCACCCCTCCACTTT; CDR3 protein: CASSTQGQLNSPLHF
J gene: TRBJ2-7; clone size: NA; V gene: TRBV6-5; D gene: TRBD1; CDR3 DNA: TGTGCCAGCAGCCCGACCTTGGGACAGTCCCACGAGCAGTACTTC; CDR3 protein: CASSPTLGQSHEQYF
J gene: TRBJ1-5; clone size: NA; V gene: TRBV6-2/TRBV6-3; D gene: TRBD1; CDR3 DNA: TGTGCCAGCAGTTACCCAGGGGGCGGGGATCAGCCCCAGCATTTT; CDR3 protein: CASSYPGGGDQPQHF
J gene: TRBJ2-3; clone size: NA; V gene: TRBV5-1; D gene: NA; CDR3 DNA: TGCGCCAGCAGCTTACAGGGCGCGGAGACAGATACGCAGTATTTT; CDR3 protein: CASSLQGAETDTQYF
J gene: TRBJ1-1; clone size: NA; V gene: TRBV30; D gene: NA; CDR3 DNA: TGTGCCTGGATACCACTGCTGCCGAACACTGAAGCTTTCTTT; CDR3 protein: CAWIPLLPNTEAFF
J gene: TRBJ1-5; clone size: NA; V gene: TRBV6-6; D gene: NA; CDR3 DNA: TGTGCCAGCAGTTCTCCGGGAAAAAATCAGCCCCAGCATTTT; CDR3 protein: CASSSPGKNQPQHF
J gene: TRBJ2-7; clone size: NA; V gene: TRBV27; D gene: TRBD2; CDR3 DNA: TGTGCCAGCAGTCCACCTTGGACTAGCAAGCAGTACTTC; CDR3 protein: CASSPPWTSKQYF
J gene: TRBJ1-3; clone size: few; V gene: TRBV6-5; D gene: NA; CDR3 DNA: TGTGCCAGCATGGTTTCGACAGCCGGAAACACCATATATTTT; CDR3 protein: CASMVSTAGNTIYF
J gene: TRBJ1-5; clone size: few; V gene: TRBV19; D gene: NA; CDR3 DNA: TGTGCCAGTAGTATACAGGGCAGGGATAGCAATCAGCCCCAGCATTTT; CDR3 protein: CASSIQGRDSNQPQHF
J gene: TRBJ2-3; clone size: NA; V gene: TRBV28; D gene: NA; CDR3 DNA: TGTGCCAGCAGTTTAATGGGCACCTCTAGCACAGATACGCAGTATTTT; CDR3 protein: CASSLMGTSSTDTQYF
J gene: TRBJ2-1; clone size: NA; V gene: TRBV30; D gene: TRBD2; CDR3 DNA: TGTGCCTGGAGTTTCGCTAGCGGGAGAACCAATGAGCAGTTCTTC; CDR3 protein: CAWSFASGRTNEQFF
J gene: TRBJ2-7; clone size: NA; V gene: TRBV21-1; D gene: NA; CDR3 DNA: TGTGCCAGCCCCCTCTTGGGGGGACCCTACGAGCAGTACTTC; CDR3 protein: CASPLLGGPYEQYF
J gene: TRBJ2-7; clone size: NA; V gene: TRBV7-2; D gene: TRBD2; CDR3 DNA: TGTGCCAGCACTCCGGGACTAGCGGGAGGGATACCCTACGAGCAGTACTTC; CDR3 protein: CASTPGLAGGIPYEQYF
J gene: TRBJ1-5; clone size: NA; V gene: TRBV18; D gene: NA; CDR3 DNA: TGTGCCAGCTCACTTGTGGCAGGGGAAAATCAGCCCCAGCATTTT; CDR3 protein: CASSLVAGENQPQHF
J gene: TRBJ2-2; clone size: NA; V gene: TRBV28; D gene: NA; CDR3 DNA: TGTGCCAGCAGTTTAAGGGGCACCGGGGAGCTGTTTTTT; CDR3 protein: CASSLRGTGELFF
J gene: TRBJ2-7; clone size: NA; V gene: TRBV15; D gene: NA; CDR3 DNA: TGTGCCACCAGCAGAGATGGAGCGGTCTCCTACGAGCAGTACTTC; CDR3 protein: CATSRDGAVSYEQYF